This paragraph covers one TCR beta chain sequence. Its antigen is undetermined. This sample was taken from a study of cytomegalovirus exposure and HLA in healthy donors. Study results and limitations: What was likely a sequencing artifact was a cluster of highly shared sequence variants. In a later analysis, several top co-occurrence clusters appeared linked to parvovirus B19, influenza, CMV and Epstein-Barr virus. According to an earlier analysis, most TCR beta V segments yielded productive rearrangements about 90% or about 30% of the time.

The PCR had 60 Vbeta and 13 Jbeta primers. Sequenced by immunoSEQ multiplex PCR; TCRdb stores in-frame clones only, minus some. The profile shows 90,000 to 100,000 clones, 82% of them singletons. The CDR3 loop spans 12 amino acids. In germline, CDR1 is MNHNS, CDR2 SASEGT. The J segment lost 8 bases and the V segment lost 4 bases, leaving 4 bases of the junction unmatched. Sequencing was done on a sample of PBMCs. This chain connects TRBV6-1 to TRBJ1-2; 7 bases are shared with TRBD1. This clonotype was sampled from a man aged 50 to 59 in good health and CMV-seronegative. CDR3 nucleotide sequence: TGTGCCAGCAGTGTGCACAGGGGCGGCTACACCTTC. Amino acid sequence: CASSVHRGGYTF.